Sequencing of this T cell receptor (beta chain) was carried out in a study of blood T cell repertoires in COVID-19. Turning to the study itself: COVID-19 samples from acute and convalescent phases originated in the United States, Italy and Spain. From T cells, B-cell-depleted T cells, or PBMCs came the material, which was cDNA or gDNA.

Trimming left V 2 bases short and J 7 bases short, with 8 bases between. Germline values: CDR1 MNHNY, CDR2 SVGAGI (reference sequence). The CDR3 is made up of 12 amino acids. Original analysis: Estimates of nucleated cell counts were drawn from the amplification of reference gene primers. Profiling relied on immunoSEQ multiplex PCR, and the TCRdb table lists in-frame clones only, not all of them. V and J calls and clone size are given by that table; D and trimming were obtained from the DNA. The sample includes 150,000 or so clones, roughly 80% of them seen just once. This clonotype was obtained from a woman between 55 and 75 years old with acute or convalescent COVID-19. Sequencing used peripheral blood. V and J are TRBV6-6 and TRBJ1-2; maybe TRBD1 (6 bases). The CDR3 is CASSYAGAGYTF. The CDR3 coding sequence is TGTGCCAGCAGTTACGCAGGGGCTGGCTACACCTTC.